A single sample is the source of the 3 T cell receptor beta chains below, sequenced in a study of shared clonotypes between healthy human individuals. Clones were sequenced by immunoSEQ multiplex PCR, and TCRdb holds only the in-frame ones, with some missing. This sample has over a million clones; around 78% occur once, and the top ten carry about 0.52%. What was sequenced was memory CD4+ T cells from PBMCs. Specified subset: CD45RA-negative fraction. The receptors stem from a man between 18 and 29 years old in good health. Some clones in this sample may be carry-over from other donors' samples.

This sequence joins TRBV6-5 and TRBJ2-1, with TRBD2 as a possible D gene (6 bases). Trimming cost V 8 bases and J 7 bases, with 12 bases left between them. The CDR3 sequence is 12 residues long. Germline loops: CDR1 MNHEY, CDR2 SVGAGI. This CDR3 reads CASGAGRNEQFF. The CDR3 DNA reads TGTGCCAGCGGGGCAGGGAGGAATGAGCAGTTCTTC.

This clone was counted between two and nine times. The same CDR3 is also encoded by other DNA sequences in this sample. The chain recombines TRBV7-3 with TRBJ2-5; tentative D call: TRBD1 (6 bases). The CDR3 length is 14 residues. The V and J ends lost 1 base and 5 bases respectively, with 11 bases between them. Germline CDR1 is SGHTA and CDR2 is FQGTGA. The CDR3 coding sequence is TGTGCCAGCAGCTTAAATACAGGGTCCGAGACCCAGTACTTC. Translating it yields CASSLNTGSETQYF.

The chain is built from TRBV7-2 and TRBJ1-1; 9 nucleotides align to TRBD1. Germline V lookup: CDR1 SGHTA, CDR2 FQGNSA. V lost 2 bases and J lost 3; bases outside the gene matches: 10. The CDR3 is 17 amino acids. CDR3 sequence reads: CASSLRTGEAGDTEAFF. The DNA of the CDR3 is TGTGCCAGCAGCTTAAGGACAGGGGAGGCTGGCGACACTGAAGCTTTCTTT.